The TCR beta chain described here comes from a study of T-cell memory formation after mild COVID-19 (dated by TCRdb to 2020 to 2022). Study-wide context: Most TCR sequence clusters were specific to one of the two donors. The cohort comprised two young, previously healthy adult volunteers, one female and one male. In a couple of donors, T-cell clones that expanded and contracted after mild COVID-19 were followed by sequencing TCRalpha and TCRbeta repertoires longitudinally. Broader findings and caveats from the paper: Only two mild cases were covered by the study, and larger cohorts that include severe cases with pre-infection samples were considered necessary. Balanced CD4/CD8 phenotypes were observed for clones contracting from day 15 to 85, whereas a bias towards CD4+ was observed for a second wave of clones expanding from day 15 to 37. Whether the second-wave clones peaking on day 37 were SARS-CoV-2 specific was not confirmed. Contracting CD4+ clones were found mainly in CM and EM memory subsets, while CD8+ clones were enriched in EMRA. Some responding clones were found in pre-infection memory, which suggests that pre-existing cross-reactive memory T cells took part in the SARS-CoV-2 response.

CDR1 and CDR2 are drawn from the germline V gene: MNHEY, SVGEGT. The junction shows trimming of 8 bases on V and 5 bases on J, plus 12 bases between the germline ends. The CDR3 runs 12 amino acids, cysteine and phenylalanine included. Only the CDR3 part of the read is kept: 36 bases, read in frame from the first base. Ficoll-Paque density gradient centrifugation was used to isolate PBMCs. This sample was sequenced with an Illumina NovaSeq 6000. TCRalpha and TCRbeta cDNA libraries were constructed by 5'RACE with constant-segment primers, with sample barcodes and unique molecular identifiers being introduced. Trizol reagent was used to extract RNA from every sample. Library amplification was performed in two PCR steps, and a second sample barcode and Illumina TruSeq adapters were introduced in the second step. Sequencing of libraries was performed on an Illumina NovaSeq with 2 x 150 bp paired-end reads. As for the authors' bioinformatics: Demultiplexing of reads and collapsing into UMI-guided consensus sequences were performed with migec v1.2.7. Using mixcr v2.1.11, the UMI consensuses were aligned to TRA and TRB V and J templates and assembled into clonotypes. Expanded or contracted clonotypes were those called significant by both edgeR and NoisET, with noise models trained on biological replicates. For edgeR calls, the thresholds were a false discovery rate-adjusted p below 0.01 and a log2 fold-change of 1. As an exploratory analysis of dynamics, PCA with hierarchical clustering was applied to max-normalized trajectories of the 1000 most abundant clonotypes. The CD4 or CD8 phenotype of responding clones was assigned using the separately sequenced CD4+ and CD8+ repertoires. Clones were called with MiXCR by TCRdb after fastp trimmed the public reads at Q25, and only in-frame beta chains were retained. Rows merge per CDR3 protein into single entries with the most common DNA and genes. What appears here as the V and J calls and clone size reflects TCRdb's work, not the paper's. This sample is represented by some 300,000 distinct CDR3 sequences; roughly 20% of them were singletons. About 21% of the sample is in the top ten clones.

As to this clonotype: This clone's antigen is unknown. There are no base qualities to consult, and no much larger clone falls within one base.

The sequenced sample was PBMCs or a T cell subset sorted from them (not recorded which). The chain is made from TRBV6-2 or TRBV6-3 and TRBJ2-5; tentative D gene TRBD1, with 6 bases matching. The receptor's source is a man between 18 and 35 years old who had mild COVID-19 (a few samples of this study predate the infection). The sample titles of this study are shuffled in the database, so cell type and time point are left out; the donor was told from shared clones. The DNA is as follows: TGTGCCAGCGGGGGCCCAGTGGAGACCCAGTACTTC. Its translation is CASGGPVETQYF.